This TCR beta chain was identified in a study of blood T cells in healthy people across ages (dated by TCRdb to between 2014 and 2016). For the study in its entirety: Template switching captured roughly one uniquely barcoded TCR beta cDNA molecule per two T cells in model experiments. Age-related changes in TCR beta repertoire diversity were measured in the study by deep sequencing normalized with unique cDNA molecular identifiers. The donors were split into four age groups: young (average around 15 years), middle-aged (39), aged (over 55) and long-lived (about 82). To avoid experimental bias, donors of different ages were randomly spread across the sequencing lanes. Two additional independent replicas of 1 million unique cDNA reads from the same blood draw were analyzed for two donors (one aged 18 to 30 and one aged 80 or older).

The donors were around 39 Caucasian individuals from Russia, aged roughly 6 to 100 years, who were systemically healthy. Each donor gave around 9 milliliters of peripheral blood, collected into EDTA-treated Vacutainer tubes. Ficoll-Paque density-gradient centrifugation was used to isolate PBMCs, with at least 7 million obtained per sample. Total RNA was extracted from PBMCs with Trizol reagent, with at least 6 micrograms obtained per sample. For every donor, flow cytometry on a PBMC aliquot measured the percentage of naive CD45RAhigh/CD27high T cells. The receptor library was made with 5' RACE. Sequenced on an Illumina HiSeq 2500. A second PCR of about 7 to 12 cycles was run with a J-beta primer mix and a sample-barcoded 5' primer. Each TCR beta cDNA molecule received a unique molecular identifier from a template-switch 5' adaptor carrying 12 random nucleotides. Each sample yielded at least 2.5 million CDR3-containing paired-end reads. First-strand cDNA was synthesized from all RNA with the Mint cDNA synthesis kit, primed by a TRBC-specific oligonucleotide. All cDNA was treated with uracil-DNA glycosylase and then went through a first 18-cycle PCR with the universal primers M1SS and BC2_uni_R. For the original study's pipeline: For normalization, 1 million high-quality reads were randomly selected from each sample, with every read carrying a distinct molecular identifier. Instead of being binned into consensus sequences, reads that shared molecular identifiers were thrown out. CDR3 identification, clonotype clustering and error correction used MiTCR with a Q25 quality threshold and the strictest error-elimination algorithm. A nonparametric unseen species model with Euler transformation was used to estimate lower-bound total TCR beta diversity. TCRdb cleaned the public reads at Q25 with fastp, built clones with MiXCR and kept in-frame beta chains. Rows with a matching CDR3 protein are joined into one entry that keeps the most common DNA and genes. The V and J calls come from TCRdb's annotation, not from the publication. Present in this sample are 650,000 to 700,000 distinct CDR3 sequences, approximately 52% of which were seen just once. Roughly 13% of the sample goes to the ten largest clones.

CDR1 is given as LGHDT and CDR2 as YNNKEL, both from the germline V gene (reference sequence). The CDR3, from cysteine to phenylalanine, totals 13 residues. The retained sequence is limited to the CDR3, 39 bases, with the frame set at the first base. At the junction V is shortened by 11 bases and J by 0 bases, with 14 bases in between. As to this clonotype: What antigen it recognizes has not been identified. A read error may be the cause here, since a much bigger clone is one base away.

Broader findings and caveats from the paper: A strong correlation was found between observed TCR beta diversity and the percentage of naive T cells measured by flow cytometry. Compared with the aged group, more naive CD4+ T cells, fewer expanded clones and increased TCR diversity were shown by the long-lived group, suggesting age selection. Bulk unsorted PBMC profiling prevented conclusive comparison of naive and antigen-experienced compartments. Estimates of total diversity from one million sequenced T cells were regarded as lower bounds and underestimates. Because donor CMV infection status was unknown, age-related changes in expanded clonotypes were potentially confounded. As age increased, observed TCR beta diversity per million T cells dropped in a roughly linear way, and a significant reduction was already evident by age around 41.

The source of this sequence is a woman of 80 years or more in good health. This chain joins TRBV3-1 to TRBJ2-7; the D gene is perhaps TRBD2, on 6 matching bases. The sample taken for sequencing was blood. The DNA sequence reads TGTGCCTGCCGGGACTGGAGCTCCTACGAGCAGTACTTC. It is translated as CACRDWSSYEQYF.